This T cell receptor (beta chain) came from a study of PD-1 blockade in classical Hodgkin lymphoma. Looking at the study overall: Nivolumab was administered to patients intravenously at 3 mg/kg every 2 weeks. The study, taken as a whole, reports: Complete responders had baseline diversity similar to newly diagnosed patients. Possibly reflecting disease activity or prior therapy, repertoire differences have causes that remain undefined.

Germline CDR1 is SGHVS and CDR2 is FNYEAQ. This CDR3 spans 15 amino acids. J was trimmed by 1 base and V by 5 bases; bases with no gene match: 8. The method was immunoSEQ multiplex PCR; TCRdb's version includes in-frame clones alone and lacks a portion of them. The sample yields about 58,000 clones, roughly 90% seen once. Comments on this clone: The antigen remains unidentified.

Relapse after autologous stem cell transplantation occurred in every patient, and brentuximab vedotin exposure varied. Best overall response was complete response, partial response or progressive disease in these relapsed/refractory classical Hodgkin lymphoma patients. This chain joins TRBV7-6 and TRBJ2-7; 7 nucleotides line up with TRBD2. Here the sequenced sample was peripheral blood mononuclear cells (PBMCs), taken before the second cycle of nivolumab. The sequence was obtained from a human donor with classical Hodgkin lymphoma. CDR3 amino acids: CASSPWGGKSYEQYF. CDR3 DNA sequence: TGTGCCAGCAGCCCCTGGGGGGGGAAATCCTACGAGCAGTACTTC. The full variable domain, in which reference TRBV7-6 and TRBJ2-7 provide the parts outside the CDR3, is GAGVSQSPRYKVTKRGQDVALRCDPISGHVSLYWYRQALGQGPEFLTYFNYEAQQDKSGLPNDRFSAERPEGSISTLTIQRTEQRDSAMYRCASSPWGGKSYEQYFGPGTRLTVT.